What follows are 27 T cell receptor beta chains derived from one specimen sequenced in a study of OX40 agonist ivuxolimab in advanced cancers. Repertoires were generated with immunoSEQ multiplex PCR, while TCRdb's copy carries only in-frame clones and drops some. The table includes about 79,000 clones, 75% to 95% detected once. Sequences were derived from CD4+ or CD8+ T cells sorted from blood, sampled in a trial of the OX40 agonist ivuxolimab. These receptors all come from an adult with an advanced solid tumor such as melanoma, head and neck, liver or kidney cancer.

The rearrangement links TRBV28 to TRBJ2-1, with D possibly being TRBD2 (6 bases). CDR3 length: 15 amino acids. Germline CDR1 and CDR2: MDHEN and SYDVKM. Trimming removed 8 bases at V and 4 bases at J, with 18 bases between. DNA of the CDR3: TGTGCCAGCTATCCGGGCGGCGGGGCGTACAATGAGCAGTTCTTC. As protein: CASYPGGGAYNEQFF.

CDR3 residues: CASSPTPARQTTEAFF. In nucleotides, the CDR3 is TGTGCCAGCAGTCCCACTCCTGCGCGACAGACCACTGAAGCTTTCTTT. The chain combines TRBV27 with TRBJ1-1; D may be TRBD1 (5 bases). Germline V gene lookup returns CDR1 MNHEY and CDR2 SMNVEV (reference sequence). The germline V and J ends were trimmed by 5 bases and 4 bases, with 20 bases remaining between them. This CDR3 has 16 amino acids.

The V gene is TRBV27, the J gene TRBJ2-3; 7 nucleotides match TRBD2. V was pared by 2 bases and J by 4 bases, with 0 bases of the junction left unmatched. The CDR3 is 13 amino acids. Germline V gene lookup returns CDR1 MNHEY and CDR2 SMNVEV (reference sequence). In nucleotides, the CDR3 is TGTGCCAGCAGTTTACGGGGGGCAGATACGCAGTATTTT. It is translated as CASSLRGADTQYF.

CDR3 amino acids: CASSLQGGGYGYTF. CDR3 sequence (DNA): TGTGCCAGCAGCTTACAGGGCGGCGGCTATGGCTACACCTTC. J is TRBJ1-2 and V is TRBV7-2; D may be TRBD1 (5 bases). Germline loops: CDR1 SGHTA, CDR2 FQGNSA. Trimming left V 2 bases short and J 4 bases short, with 11 bases between. CDR3 length: 14 amino acids.

The chain joins TRBV7-6 to TRBJ2-5; D remains unclear. CDR3 length: 14 residues. Germline V gene data show CDR1 as SGHVS and CDR2 as FNYEAQ. V gave up 1 base and J gave up 1 base, with 7 bases separating them. CDR3 sequence: CASSLDLGQETQYF. As DNA, the CDR3 is TGTGCCAGCAGCTTAGATTTGGGCCAAGAGACCCAGTACTTC.

The chain couples TRBV14 to TRBJ2-7, with D perhaps given as TRBD1 or TRBD2 (5 bases each). Germline V gene data show CDR1 as SGHDN and CDR2 as FVKESK. The CDR3 consists of 14 residues. V was trimmed by 0 bases and J by 2 bases, leaving 8 bases between them. CDR3 in amino acids: CASSQDRGAYEQYF. The CDR3 DNA follows: TGTGCCAGCAGCCAAGACCGAGGGGCCTACGAGCAGTACTTC.

The chain combines TRBV28 with TRBJ2-3; 13 bases line up with TRBD2. The CDR3 consists of 16 residues. Per germline, CDR1 MDHEN and CDR2 SYDVKM. The trim removed 2 bases at V and 3 bases at J, leaving 2 bases unmatched. CDR3 protein: CASSLGGLAGTDTQYF. DNA for the CDR3: TGTGCCAGCAGTTTAGGGGGACTAGCGGGAACAGATACGCAGTATTTT.

The chain couples TRBV5-8 to TRBJ2-3; 10 nucleotides match TRBD1. The CDR3 has 17 residues. J lost 6 bases, V lost 0 bases, and 10 bases had no gene match. Germline V gene sequence: CDR1 SGHTS, CDR2 YDEGEE. The CDR3 spells CASSLGGGTGAVDTQYF. CDR3 DNA sequence: TGTGCCAGCAGCTTGGGTGGGGGGACAGGGGCCGTGGATACGCAGTATTTT.

The V and J genes are TRBV28 and TRBJ2-1; D call uncertain. The CDR3 is made up of 13 amino acids. CDR1 and CDR2 (germline): MDHEN, SYDVKM. The V and J ends lost 10 bases and 4 bases respectively, with 14 bases between them. CDR3 sequence reads: CATDGPNYNEQFF. Here the CDR3 DNA reads TGTGCCACCGACGGACCGAATTACAATGAGCAGTTCTTC.

The chain is built from TRBV2 and TRBJ1-1; D is undetermined. Germline lookup yields CDR1 SNHLY and CDR2 FYNNEI. This CDR3 has 15 amino acids. Trimming cost V 2 bases and J 1 base, with 11 bases left between them. As DNA, the CDR3 is TGTGCCAGCAGTGAAAGAAAAGGGCCGAACACTGAAGCTTTCTTT. The encoded protein is CASSERKGPNTEAFF. Full variable domain (remainder filled in from reference TRBV2 and TRBJ1-1): EPEVTQTPSHQVTQMGQEVILRCVPISNHLYFYWYRQILGQKVEFLVSFYNNEISEKSEIFDDQFSVERPDGSNFTLKIRSTKLEDSAMYFCASSERKGPNTEAFFGQGTRLTVV.

The rearrangement links TRBV27 to TRBJ2-1; the D gene is possibly TRBD1 (6 bases). This CDR3 has 14 residues. Germline-derived CDR1 and CDR2 are MNHEY and SMNVEV (reference sequence). Trimming cost V 2 bases and J 10 bases, with 15 bases left between them. The CDR3 nucleotides read TGTGCCAGCAGTTTAAAGTACAGGGCTAGCGAGCAGTTCTTC. Translation gives CASSLKYRASEQFF.

V and J are TRBV5-1 and TRBJ1-6, with TRBD1 matching over 10 bases. V lost 0 bases and J lost 6; bases outside the gene matches: 0. The CDR3 is made up of 15 amino acids. The V gene's germline CDR1 is SGHRS and CDR2 YFSETQ. The CDR3 nucleotides are TGCGCCAGCAGCTTGGGGGACAGGGGTAATTCACCCCTCCACTTT. Its translation is CASSLGDRGNSPLHF.

This clone has just one count. The rearrangement links TRBV28 to TRBJ1-5; a weak D match, TRBD1 (6 bases). From germline, CDR1 is MDHEN and CDR2 SYDVKM. The CDR3 consists of 15 residues. The V gene lost 2 bases and the J gene lost 6 bases, with 14 bases spanning the gap. The CDR3 spells CASSLRDNGRQPQHF. The DNA of the CDR3 is TGTGCCAGCAGTTTACGGGACAATGGACGTCAGCCCCAGCATTTT.

Written as DNA, the CDR3 is TGTGCCATCAGGGAAGGGATGAACGAGCAGTACTTC. As protein: CAIREGMNEQYF. V gene TRBV10-3 combines with J gene TRBJ2-7; D gene ambiguous. Germline-derived CDR1 and CDR2 are ENHRY and SYGVKD. V was clipped by 6 bases and J by 5 bases, with 11 bases between them. The CDR3 has 12 amino acids.

V and J are TRBV5-1 and TRBJ2-3; TRBD2 aligns across 8 bases. The V gene end was trimmed by 4 bases and the J gene end by 4 bases; junction bases not matched to a gene: 11. The CDR3 is made up of 16 amino acids. Per the germline V gene, CDR1 is SGHRS and CDR2 is YFSETQ. CDR3 sequence: CASSPGPGLGADTQYF. In nucleotides, the CDR3 is TGCGCCAGCAGCCCTGGCCCGGGACTAGGCGCAGATACGCAGTATTTT.

This chain uses TRBV18 with TRBJ1-1; D not resolved. V dropped 3 bases and J dropped 6 bases, with 5 bases sitting between them. Germline V gene lookup returns CDR1 KGHSH and CDR2 LQKENI. The CDR3 runs to 11 residues. The CDR3 region is CASSPSSEAFF. The CDR3 nucleotides are TGTGCCAGCTCACCTTCTTCTGAAGCTTTCTTT.

The chain uses TRBV28 and TRBJ1-2; tentative D call: TRBD1 (5 bases). V dropped 10 bases and J dropped 7 bases, with 16 bases sitting between them. Germline lookup yields CDR1 MDHEN and CDR2 SYDVKM. This CDR3 region has 12 residues. This CDR3 reads CATRLVTGGYTF. In DNA, the CDR3 is TGTGCCACCAGGCTAGTTACAGGTGGCTACACCTTC.

The rearrangement joins TRBV9 to TRBJ2-7; D perhaps matches TRBD2 (6 bases). The V gene lost 4 bases and the J gene lost 3 bases, with 14 bases spanning the gap. There are 14 residues in the CDR3. Germline CDR1 is SGDLS and CDR2 is YYNGEE. DNA for the CDR3: TGTGCCAGCAGCCTGCACTCGGGGGACTACGAGCAGTACTTC. Protein sequence: CASSLHSGDYEQYF.

The J gene is TRBJ2-4, the V gene TRBV4-1, with 7 bases aligning to TRBD1. The germline gives CDR1 MGHRA, CDR2 YSYEKL. The CDR3 spans 16 residues. V lost 4 bases, J lost 1 base, and 7 bases stayed unmatched. CDR3 nucleotide sequence: TGCGCCAGCAGCCCAGAGACACAGGGGGCCAAAAACATTCAGTACTTC. Translation: CASSPETQGAKNIQYF.

The chain has TRBV18 and TRBJ2-2; the match to TRBD1 covers 7 bases. J was trimmed by 0 bases and V by 6 bases; bases with no gene match: 16. The CDR3 is made up of 19 amino acids. CDR1 is KGHSH and CDR2 is LQKENI in the germline V gene. The CDR3 DNA is TGTGCCAGCTCTCAATTCCAGGCAGGGGGAGCCGCGAACACCGGGGAGCTGTTTTTT. Its translation: CASSQFQAGGAANTGELFF.

The chain joins TRBV5-1 to TRBJ2-5; D may match TRBD1 or TRBD2 (6 bases each). CDR1 and CDR2 (germline): SGHRS, YFSETQ. V lost 2 bases and J lost 4, with 21 bases in between. This CDR3 contains 17 residues. For the CDR3, the DNA is TGCGCCAGCAGCTTCGACAGGACCGGAGGGCCAGGAGAGACCCAGTACTTC. Amino acid sequence: CASSFDRTGGPGETQYF.

This chain connects TRBV9 to TRBJ2-7; D not certain. The CDR3 runs to 13 residues. V was shortened by 2 bases and J by 2 bases, with 8 bases between the two germline ends. Germline V gene sequence: CDR1 SGDLS, CDR2 YYNGEE. The CDR3 is CASSVGPAYEQYF. The CDR3 bases are TGTGCCAGCAGCGTTGGACCAGCCTACGAGCAGTACTTC. The whole variable domain, filled in from reference TRBV9 and TRBJ2-7, reads DSGVTQTPKHLITATGQRVTLRCSPRSGDLSVYWYQQSLDQGLQFLIQYYNGEERAKGNILERFSAQQFPDLHSELNLSSLELGDSALYFCASSVGPAYEQYFGPGTRLTVT.

V is TRBV18 and J is TRBJ2-7, with unresolved D. There are 13 residues in the CDR3. CDR1 and CDR2 from the germline V gene are KGHSH and LQKENI. Trimming took off 1 base at V and 3 bases at J, with 7 bases between the two ends. CDR3 in amino acids: CASSPQGRYEQYF. The DNA of the CDR3 is TGTGCCAGCTCACCACAGGGCCGCTACGAGCAGTACTTC. Variable domain in full (rest from reference TRBV18 and TRBJ2-7): NAGVMQNPRHLVRRRGQEARLRCSPMKGHSHVYWYRQLPEEGLKFMVYLQKENIIDESGMPKERFSAEFPKEGPSILRIQQVVRGDSAAYFCASSPQGRYEQYFGPGTRLTVT.

The chain couples TRBV18 to TRBJ1-1, with D perhaps TRBD1 (5 bases). V was shortened by 3 bases and J by 9 bases, with 14 bases between the two germline ends. Germline-derived CDR1 and CDR2 are KGHSH and LQKENI. The CDR3 contains 13 residues. As DNA, the CDR3 is TGTGCCAGCTCACCCGGGACCCAAGAAAAAGCTTTCTTT. It yields the protein CASSPGTQEKAFF.

The chain uses TRBV6-1 and TRBJ1-5, with a possible D match to TRBD1 (6 bases). V was trimmed by 6 bases and J by 5 bases, leaving 11 bases between them. CDR3 size: 13 residues. Germline assignment: CDR1 MNHNS and CDR2 SASEGT. The CDR3 loop reads CASRPGADQPQHF. In DNA form, the CDR3 reads TGTGCCAGCAGGCCAGGGGCAGATCAGCCCCAGCATTTT.

The rearrangement links TRBV6-5 to TRBJ1-2, with TRBD1 as a possible D gene (6 bases). This CDR3 comprises 13 residues. Trimming stripped 2 bases from V and 2 bases from J, with 6 bases between. The germline V gene encodes CDR1 MNHEY and CDR2 SVGAGI. The CDR3 region is CASSYQGNYGYTF. CDR3 DNA sequence: TGTGCCAGCAGTTACCAGGGGAACTATGGCTACACCTTC.

The V gene is TRBV12-2, the J gene TRBJ2-7; the listed D gene, TRBD2, was not tested against the DNA. TRBV12-2 is termed a pseudogene. This CDR3 comprises 15 residues. CDR3 sequence: CASRLTSGSFHEQYF. For the CDR3, the DNA is TGTGCAAGTCGTCTTACTAGCGGGAGTTTCCACGAGCAGTACTTC.